These 20 T cell receptor beta chains were all obtained from the same sample, sequenced in a study of regulatory T cells in long-lasting Graves disease. TCR beta libraries were built with iRepertoire HTBI primers and Arm-PCR of CDR3 regions. From the multiplex PCR reads, TCRdb called clonotypes with MiXCR, one entry per CDR3 protein. This sample has about 380,000 distinct CDR3 sequences, with roughly 15% found just once. Documented time point: newly diagnosed GD, antithyroid drugs for less than 3 months. RNA isolated from PBMCs was used to make the TCR library. Sequenced material: peripheral blood mononuclear cells (PBMCs), taken at new diagnosis, from a patient treated with antithyroid drugs. Every receptor here comes from a female donor with Graves disease.

The V and J genes are TRBV19 and TRBJ2-2, with TRBD2 identical over 13 bases. Germline CDR1 and CDR2: LNHDA and SQIVND (reference sequence). CDR3 size: 17 residues. With V trimmed by 6 bases and J by 0 bases, 4 bases remained unmatched. The CDR3 sequence: CASRTGTSGTNTGELFF. CDR3 sequence (DNA): TGTGCCAGTAGGACGGGGACTAGCGGGACGAACACCGGGGAGCTGTTTTTT.

Of note for this clonotype: Only one base separates this from a far larger clonotype, so it likely reflects a read error. This chain uses TRBV13 with TRBJ2-7; D uncertain. The CDR3 has 14 amino acids. Germline CDR1 and CDR2: PRHDT and FYEKMQ (reference sequence). The V gene lost 4 bases and the J gene lost 7 bases, with 17 bases spanning the gap. CDR3 amino acids: CASSWTTLGNEQYF. The CDR3 DNA reads as TGTGCCAGCAGCTGGACCACCCTGGGCAATGAGCAGTACTTC.

The V gene is TRBV20-1, the J gene TRBJ2-1, with 7 bases identical to TRBD1. Germline CDR1 is DFQATT and CDR2 is SNEGSKA (reference sequence). The CDR3 has 13 residues. J was trimmed by 6 bases and V by 6 bases; bases with no gene match: 8. The CDR3 protein is CSATGARGNEQFF. The DNA for the CDR3 is TGCAGTGCCACAGGGGCTCGGGGCAATGAGCAGTTCTTC.

In its sample, this clonotype was seen many times. The V gene is TRBV7-2, the J gene TRBJ2-5; D gene ambiguous. The CDR3 has 14 residues. Trimming pared 7 bases from V and 4 bases from J, leaving 16 bases between. Germline values: CDR1 SGHTA, CDR2 FQGNSA. The CDR3 is CASNPDRRRETQYF. CDR3 sequence (DNA): TGTGCCAGCAACCCCGACCGACGGCGAGAGACCCAGTACTTC.

A few counts support this clonotype. A much larger clone differs from this one at a single base, so this may be a read error. The chain uses TRBV20-1 and TRBJ1-5; D may be TRBD1 (6 bases). The CDR3 consists of 14 residues. Germline CDR1 DFQATT, CDR2 SNEGSKA (reference sequence). The germline V and J ends were trimmed by 5 bases and 1 base, with 12 bases remaining between them. In DNA form, the CDR3 reads TGCAGTGCTGGGGGGGGCAGAAGCAATCAGCCCCAGCATTTT. Protein sequence: CSAGGGRSNQPQHF.

This clonotype was seen repeatedly, ten times or more. The chain joins TRBV2 to TRBJ2-7; tentatively, D is TRBD1 (7 bases). The CDR3 covers 14 residues. Trimming shortened V by 3 bases and J by 3 bases, and 12 bases separated the two germline ends. The V gene's germline CDR1 is SNHLY and CDR2 FYNNEI. The CDR3 DNA sequence: TGTGCCAGCAGTGAGGGGGGACAGCTCTACGAGCAGTACTTC. Its translation is CASSEGGQLYEQYF. The entire variable domain, with the rest obtained from reference TRBV2 and TRBJ2-7, is as follows: EPEVTQTPSHQVTQMGQEVILRCVPISNHLYFYWYRQILGQKVEFLVSFYNNEISEKSEIFDDQFSVERPDGSNFTLKIRSTKLEDSAMYFCASSEGGQLYEQYFGPGTRLTVT.

The gene calls are TRBV28 and TRBJ2-1, with 13 bases that match TRBD2. The ends lost 6 bases at V and 9 bases at J; junction bases unmatched: 8. This CDR3 is built from 15 residues. In germline, CDR1 is MDHEN, CDR2 SYDVKM. The CDR3 DNA follows: TGTGCCAGCAGCCCATCTACTAGCGGGAGGGCTGAGCAGTTCTTC. Its protein is CASSPSTSGRAEQFF.

The CDR3 is CASSSGQGVGTGELFF. As DNA, the CDR3 is TGCGCCAGCAGCTCGGGACAGGGCGTCGGGACCGGGGAGCTGTTTTTT. This sequence joins TRBV5-1 and TRBJ2-2, with 9 bases identical to TRBD1. J gave up 5 bases and V 3 bases, and 8 bases lay outside the gene matches. The CDR3 is 16 amino acids. CDR1 is SGHRS, CDR2 YFSETQ, per germline.

This clonotype came up a few times. V is TRBV29-1 and J is TRBJ1-2; D is unresolved. Germline V lookup: CDR1 SQVTM, CDR2 ANQGSEA. This CDR3 comprises 11 residues. V was pared by 3 bases and J by 4 bases, with 6 bases between. CDR3 sequence (DNA): TGCAGCGTTGAGGGCATCTATGGCTACACCTTC. It codes for CSVEGIYGYTF.

This clonotype was counted many times. This chain joins TRBV7-3 and TRBJ2-1; weak D call: TRBD1 (5 bases). Germline CDR1 is SGHTA and CDR2 is FQGTGA. The CDR3 has 15 amino acids. The V end was cut by 5 bases, the J end by 5 bases, with 16 bases between. CDR3 DNA: TGTGCCAGCAGCCCAAGGGGCAGACAAAACAATGAGCAGTTCTTC. Translating gives CASSPRGRQNNEQFF.

The V call is TRBV27, the J call TRBJ2-1; no reliable D call. This CDR3 has 20 residues. V lost 1 base and J 7 bases, leaving 29 bases between the germline ends. Looked up from germline, CDR1 is MNHEY and CDR2 is SMNVEV (reference sequence). The CDR3 region is CASSLLTSTPGPGSGNEQFF. The CDR3, as DNA: TGTGCCAGCAGTTTATTAACGAGTACGCCCGGTCCTGGGTCTGGGAATGAGCAGTTCTTC.

This rearrangement joins TRBV4-2 to TRBJ1-2; TRBD1 matches 7 bases. V was clipped by 1 base and J by 8 bases; unmatched bases: 7. The CDR3 spans 14 residues. Germline values: CDR1 LGHNA, CDR2 YNFKEQ. The CDR3 here is CASSQARQGYGYTF. The CDR3 DNA sequence: TGTGCCAGCAGCCAAGCGAGACAGGGTTACGGCTACACCTTC.

This clonotype was detected ten times or more. The chain joins TRBV28 to TRBJ1-5, with a tentative D call TRBD1 (6 bases). The CDR3 runs 15 residues. V dropped 6 bases and J dropped 6 bases, with 18 bases sitting between them. CDR1 and CDR2 from the germline V gene are MDHEN and SYDVKM. The chain's CDR3 is CASSPDTGSLQPQHF. CDR3 sequence (DNA): TGTGCCAGCAGCCCAGATACAGGGTCCCTTCAGCCCCAGCATTTT.

This clonotype was counted many times. The V call is TRBV10-3, the J call TRBJ1-2; no firm D call. The germline gives CDR1 ENHRY, CDR2 SYGVKD. V was cut by 6 bases and J by 7 bases, with 24 bases left in between. This CDR3 has 16 residues. Written as DNA, the CDR3 is TGTGCCATCAGGGAGACACCGACTCCGCGGGATGGTGGCTACACCTTC. Its translation: CAIRETPTPRDGGYTF.

A note on this clonotype: A junction end diverges from the germline sequence, so it may reflect a read error. The chain is built from TRBV29-1 and TRBJ2-7; 11 positions match TRBD2. The CDR3 has 15 amino acids. The germline gives CDR1 SQVTM, CDR2 ANQGSEA. The CDR3, as DNA: TGCAGCGTTGAAACTAGCGGGAGAACGTCCTTCGAGCAGTACTTC. It specifies CSVETSGRTSFEQYF.

This clonotype was counted once. The chain carries TRBV6-2 or TRBV6-3 and TRBJ2-1; 8 bases map to TRBD2. CDR1 and CDR2 (germline): MNHEY, SVGEGT. V lost 5 bases, J lost 2 bases, and 11 bases stayed unmatched. CDR3 length equals 17 residues. CDR3 sequence (DNA): TGTGCCAGCAGTCGCCCCGAGCGGGAGATTACCTACAATGAGCAGTTCTTC. This encodes CASSRPEREITYNEQFF.

This clonotype came up a few times. The gene calls are TRBV28 and TRBJ2-7; a weak D match, TRBD2 (7 bases). Trimming removed 3 bases from V and 4 bases from J, with 13 bases in between. Germline V CDR1 and CDR2: MDHEN, SYDVKM. CDR3 length equals 14 residues. CDR3 sequence (DNA): TGTGCCAGCAGTTTGGGGGGGCGCATTTACGAGCAGTACTTC. Translating it yields CASSLGGRIYEQYF.

This clonotype was counted at least ten times. The chain carries TRBV2 and TRBJ2-3; a possible D gene is TRBD1 (5 bases). Germline V gene lookup returns CDR1 SNHLY and CDR2 FYNNEI. V lost 4 bases to trimming and J lost 3 bases, with 8 bases between them. This CDR3 has 13 residues. In nucleotides, the CDR3 is TGTGCCAGCAGTGGGGCAGGGACAGATACGCAGTATTTT. As protein: CASSGAGTDTQYF.

This clonotype was recorded many times. V gene TRBV7-2 combines with J gene TRBJ1-1; weak D call: TRBD1 (6 bases). In germline, CDR1 is SGHTA, CDR2 FQGNSA. This CDR3 has 18 residues. V lost 2 bases, J lost 2 bases, and 21 bases lay in between. The CDR3 DNA is TGTGCCAGCAGCTTAAGCATCTCAGCGACAGGCTTAAACACTGAAGCTTTCTTT. Its protein product is CASSLSISATGLNTEAFF.

The table lists this clonotype with many counts. The chain links TRBV12-3 or TRBV12-4 to TRBJ1-1; D not resolved. The CDR3 spans 12 residues. Trimming removed 7 bases from V and 11 bases from J, with 17 bases in between. This CDR3 reads CASTRSLEGAFF. The CDR3 DNA sequence: TGTGCCAGCACCCGCAGCCTCGAAGGGGCTTTCTTT.